This record covers a single TCR beta chain. The antigen remains unidentified. Each subset's genomic DNA was split evenly across several immunoSEQ plates. Clones were sequenced by immunoSEQ multiplex PCR, and TCRdb holds only the in-frame ones, with some missing. This table holds over a million clones, around 97% found once. The sample originates from a study of shared clonotypes between healthy human individuals. Study-level results: The study found roughly 5.3% of naive CD4 clonotypes shared across a handful of donors.

V lost 1 base, J lost 2 bases, and 8 bases lay in between. Germline V gives CDR1 SQVTM, CDR2 ANQGSEA. The CDR3 consists of 13 residues. Everyone who donated was a Caucasian adult who lived in Nashville, Tennessee. CD45RA-negative memory and CD45RA+ naive subsets were split from the CD4+ cells. V is TRBV29-1 and J is TRBJ2-5, with D perhaps TRBD2 (6 bases). This receptor was taken from a man under 40 in good health. Input material: naive CD4+ T cells sorted from blood. Subset defined: CD45RA+ positively selected. CDR3 amino acids: CSVEVLAQETQYF. CDR3 nucleotide sequence: TGCAGCGTTGAAGTACTAGCTCAAGAGACCCAGTACTTC.